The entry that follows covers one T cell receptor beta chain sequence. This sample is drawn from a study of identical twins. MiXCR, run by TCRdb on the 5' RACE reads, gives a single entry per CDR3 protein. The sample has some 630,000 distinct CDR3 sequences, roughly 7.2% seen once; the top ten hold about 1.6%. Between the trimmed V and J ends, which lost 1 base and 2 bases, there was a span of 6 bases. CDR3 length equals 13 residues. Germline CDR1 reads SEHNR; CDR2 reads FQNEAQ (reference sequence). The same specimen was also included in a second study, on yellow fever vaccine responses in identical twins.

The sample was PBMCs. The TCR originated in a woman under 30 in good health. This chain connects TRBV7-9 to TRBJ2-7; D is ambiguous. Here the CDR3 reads CASSLDGTYEQYV. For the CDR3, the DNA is TGTGCCAGCAGCTTAGACGGAACCTACGAGCAGTACGTC.